The 21 T cell receptor beta chains listed next were all sequenced from one sample in a study of identical twins. TCRdb used MiXCR to reprocess the 5' RACE reads, holding one entry per CDR3 protein. The sample carries some 1,700,000 distinct CDR3 sequences, about 31% recorded once. Sequenced: cord blood. These receptor sequences come from a newborn girl in good health.

The chain's CDR3 is CASSPEVWDDDQPQHF. The CDR3, as DNA: TGTGCCAGCAGCCCAGAGGTATGGGACGACGATCAGCCCCAGCATTTT. This chain links TRBV12-3 or TRBV12-4 with TRBJ1-5; TRBD1 might be the D (5 bases). The V and J ends lost 6 bases and 5 bases respectively, with 20 bases between them. CDR3 length equals 16 residues.

This clonotype was counted only a few times. The rearrangement joins TRBV5-6 to TRBJ2-7, with TRBD1 identical over 7 bases. Germline-derived CDR1 and CDR2 are SGHDT and YYEEEE. There are 16 residues in the CDR3. V trimming: 3 bases; J trimming: 2 bases; junction bases outside the gene matches: 11. Here the CDR3 DNA reads TGTGCCAGCAGCTATACCGACAGGGTCAAGACCTACGAGCAGTACTTC. It yields the protein CASSYTDRVKTYEQYF.

This clonotype has just a few counts. The chain carries TRBV7-9 and TRBJ2-3, with D perhaps matching TRBD1 (6 bases). In germline, CDR1 is SEHNR, CDR2 FQNEAQ (reference sequence). The CDR3 has 15 amino acids. Trimming pared 4 bases from V and 3 bases from J, leaving 14 bases between. The CDR3: CASSSRAGATDTQYF. The CDR3, as DNA: TGTGCCAGCAGCTCTAGGGCAGGGGCGACAGATACGCAGTATTTT.

As for this clonotype: A read error may account for a junction end that differs from germline. The rearrangement links TRBV4-2 to TRBJ2-7; D is perhaps TRBD1 (6 bases). Germline CDR1 reads LGHNA; CDR2 reads YNFKEQ. This CDR3 is built from 12 residues. The CDR3 coding sequence is TGTGCCGGCAGCCAGGGGAACTACGAGCAGTACTTC. It yields the protein CAGSQGNYEQYF.

This rearrangement joins TRBV10-3 to TRBJ2-5, with 12 bases matching TRBD2. From germline, CDR1 is ENHRY and CDR2 SYGVKD. J lost 4 bases, V lost 10 bases, and 13 bases had no gene match. CDR3 length: 16 amino acids. CDR3 DNA sequence: TGTGCCACTAAGTCCCCCCTAGCGGGGGGGAGAGAGACCCAGTACTTC. Encoded protein: CATKSPLAGGRETQYF.

In this sample, this clonotype turned up a few times. J is TRBJ1-1 and V is TRBV5-1; D is possibly TRBD1 (6 bases). The V end was cut by 6 bases, the J end by 5 bases, with 20 bases between. This CDR3 comprises 15 residues. CDR1 SGHRS and CDR2 YFSETQ come from the germline V gene. CDR3 protein: CASNYLRGGSTEAFF. As DNA, the CDR3 is TGCGCCAGCAACTATCTCAGGGGCGGAAGTACTGAAGCTTTCTTT.

The chain has TRBV5-6 and TRBJ1-2; no clear D gene. The length of the CDR3 is 16 residues. V lost 5 bases, J lost 4 bases, and 21 bases lay in between. Germline V gives CDR1 SGHDT, CDR2 YYEEEE. The CDR3 here is CASRRNRHRLRYGYTF. CDR3 DNA: TGTGCCAGCAGACGAAATAGACACCGGCTTCGCTATGGCTACACCTTC.

This clonotype was recorded a few times. The CDR3 reads CASSLGLGLPDTEAFF. The CDR3, as DNA: TGCGCCAGCAGCTTGGGCTTGGGGCTCCCGGACACTGAAGCTTTCTTT. The chain employs TRBV5-1 and TRBJ1-1; D might be TRBD1 (5 bases). Deletions cut 0 bases from V and 3 bases from J, with 15 bases between. Germline loops: CDR1 SGHRS, CDR2 YFSETQ. The CDR3 loop spans 16 amino acids.

The rearrangement links TRBV7-9 to TRBJ1-2; 8 nucleotides line up with TRBD1. Germline V lookup: CDR1 SEHNR, CDR2 FQNEAQ (reference sequence). The CDR3 runs to 18 residues. With V trimmed by 1 base and J by 1 base, 11 bases remained unmatched. In nucleotides, the CDR3 is TGTGCCAGCAGCTTAGTCCGACAGGGGCCCCGGAGTAACTATGGCTACACCTTC. As protein: CASSLVRQGPRSNYGYTF.

This clonotype was found once. V is TRBV25-1 and J is TRBJ2-2, with 8 bases matching TRBD1. The junction had 5 bases not matched to a gene; V was cut back by 8 bases and J by 0 bases. The CDR3 extends over 15 amino acids. Germline values: CDR1 MGHDK, CDR2 SYGVNS. This CDR3 is CASGGTGANTGELFF. The CDR3 nucleotides are TGTGCCAGCGGCGGGACAGGCGCGAACACCGGGGAGCTGTTTTTT.

The rearrangement uses TRBV20-1 and TRBJ2-7; D possibly corresponds to TRBD1 (6 bases). CDR3 length: 13 amino acids. The germline V gene has CDR1 DFQATT and CDR2 SNEGSKA (reference sequence). Trimming left V 3 bases short and J 2 bases short, with 11 bases between. CDR3 residues: CSASRGITYEQYF. For the CDR3, the DNA is TGCAGTGCTAGCAGGGGTATAACCTACGAGCAGTACTTC.

About this clonotype: The junction does not match germline at one end; this may be a read error. The chain combines TRBV5-1 with TRBJ1-1; D ambiguous. The CDR3 runs to 13 residues. CDR1 and CDR2 (germline): SGHRS, YFSETQ. The CDR3 DNA reads TGCGCCAGCAGCTTACGCCCCAACAGTGAAGCTTTCTTT. Its translation is CASSLRPNSEAFF.

In its sample, this clonotype was seen a few times. This chain joins TRBV20-1 and TRBJ2-3; TRBD1 agrees at 8 bases. The V gene's germline CDR1 is DFQATT and CDR2 SNEGSKA (reference sequence). The CDR3 extends over 13 amino acids. The junction had 5 bases not matched to a gene; V was cut back by 6 bases and J by 3 bases. The CDR3 nucleotides are TGCAGTGCCACTTACAGGGGGACAGATACGCAGTATTTT. Translation: CSATYRGTDTQYF.

Worth noting for this clonotype: This may come from a read error, since a much larger clone is one base off. The CDR3 bases are TGTGCCAGCAGTTCTAGGTCCGATAATTCACCCCTCCACTTT. This codes for CASSSRSDNSPLHF. The chain links TRBV12-3 or TRBV12-4 to TRBJ1-6; no reliable D call. The CDR3 runs to 14 residues. Trimming shortened V by 4 bases and J by 5 bases, and 9 bases separated the two germline ends.

The genes are TRBV20-1 and TRBJ2-5; maybe TRBD1 (6 bases). V lost 3 bases and J lost 2, with 16 bases in between. Per germline, CDR1 DFQATT and CDR2 SNEGSKA (reference sequence). This CDR3 comprises 15 residues. The CDR3 region has the DNA TGCAGTGCTAGTGGGGCCAGGGGCGGTCAAGAGACCCAGTACTTC. Its translation: CSASGARGGQETQYF.

The table lists this clonotype with a few counts. The chain couples TRBV6-2 or TRBV6-3 to TRBJ1-5; D might be TRBD1 (6 bases). CDR1 is MNHEY, CDR2 SVGEGT, per germline. CDR3 length equals 16 residues. The V end was cut by 4 bases, the J end by 4 bases, with 17 bases between. CDR3 DNA: TGTGCCAGCAGTTCACATTTCACAGGGTCGAATCAGCCCCAGCATTTT. It yields the protein CASSSHFTGSNQPQHF.

The chain uses TRBV2 and TRBJ2-5; the D gene is possibly TRBD2 (5 bases). Germline CDR1 SNHLY, CDR2 FYNNEI. V was trimmed by 11 bases and J by 5 bases, leaving 15 bases between them. CDR3 length equals 12 residues. The CDR3 loop reads CAGSVWEETQYF. The CDR3 bases are TGTGCCGGCTCGGTTTGGGAGGAGACCCAGTACTTC.

The chain combines TRBV5-1 with TRBJ2-5; D may be TRBD1 or TRBD2 (5 bases each). Germline V gene data show CDR1 as SGHRS and CDR2 as YFSETQ. The CDR3 is made up of 15 amino acids. Trimming shortened V by 3 bases and J by 11 bases, and 23 bases separated the two germline ends. In DNA, the CDR3 is TGCGCCAGCAGCTCGGACGGGGCGTCCTACAATGAGCAGTACTTC. Protein sequence: CASSSDGASYNEQYF.

The CDR3 loop is CASSLLDGNQPQHF. CDR3 sequence (DNA): TGTGCCAGCAGCTTATTGGATGGCAATCAGCCCCAGCATTTT. The chain uses TRBV7-8 and TRBJ1-5; D is unresolved. Germline V gene lookup returns CDR1 SGHVS and CDR2 FQNEAQ. This CDR3 region has 14 residues. V was clipped by 2 bases and J by 2 bases, with 7 bases between them.

Of note for this clonotype: Possible read error: a much larger clone is one base away. The rearrangement joins TRBV2 to TRBJ2-3, with D unclear. The CDR3 has 11 residues. The germline CDR1 and CDR2 sequences are SNHLY and FYNNEI. Deletions cut 8 bases from V and 1 base from J, with 4 bases between. In DNA, the CDR3 is TGTGCCAGCTGGGGCACAGATACGCAGTATTTT. The encoded protein is CASWGTDTQYF. The variable domain in full, completed from reference TRBV2 and TRBJ2-3, reads EPEVTQTPSHQVTQMGQEVILRCVPISNHLYFYWYRQILGQKVEFLVSFYNNEISEKSEIFDDQFSVERPDGSNFTLKIRSTKLEDSAMYFCASWGTDTQYFGPGTRLTVL.

V is TRBV7-9 and J is TRBJ2-4, with TRBD1 identical over 8 bases. The germline V gene has CDR1 SEHNR and CDR2 FQNEAQ (reference sequence). There are 15 residues in the CDR3. V dropped 5 bases and J dropped 13; count of bases not matched to a gene: 16. The CDR3 loop reads CASSHQGAMGNEQYF. CDR3 nucleotide sequence: TGTGCCAGCAGCCATCAGGGGGCGATGGGCAATGAGCAGTACTTC. Full variable domain (remainder filled in from reference TRBV7-9 and TRBJ2-4): DTGVSQNPRHKITKRGQNVTFRCDPISEHNRLYWYRQTLGQGPEFLTYFQNEAQLEKSRLLSDRFSAERPKGSFSTLEIQRTEQGDSAMYLCASSHQGAMGNEQYFGAGTRLSVL.